This T cell receptor beta chain derives from a study of read filtering for tumor transcriptome and immune sequencing. Whole-study context: Per sample, TCR-region reads ranged about 4 to 11 million by IR-seq, about 80 to 1,400 by RNA-seq.

Molecular barcoded adaptors covering alpha/delta and beta/gamma chains were used on approximately 400 ng RNA. MiXCR, applied by TCRdb to the reads, yields one record per CDR3 protein. The sample lists around 140,000 distinct CDR3 sequences; around 14% were seen once. Trimming removed 1 base from V and 6 bases from J; junction bases left unmatched: 2. The CDR3 covers 15 residues. From germline, CDR1 is SGHRS and CDR2 YFSETQ. The table lists this clonotype with many counts. Specimen: a population of CD138-negative cells sorted from bone marrow. This clonotype was obtained from a donor over 35 with multiple myeloma. The chain carries TRBV5-1 and TRBJ2-1, with TRBD2 matching over 12 bases. The CDR3 protein is CASSLSSGRVNEQFF. The CDR3 nucleotides read TGCGCCAGCAGCTTGTCTAGCGGGAGGGTCAATGAGCAGTTCTTC.